The present TCR beta chain was sequenced within a study of cytomegalovirus exposure and HLA in healthy donors. Study findings and constraints: A later analysis linked a missense variant in DCLRE1C to the trimming of TCR beta V and J genes.

Concerning this clone itself: What it recognizes is unknown.

Primers: 60 Vbeta forward and 13 Jbeta reverse. TCRdb keeps only in-frame clones here, not all; method: immunoSEQ multiplex PCR. The table shows around 190,000 clones, with 65% to 80% occurring only once. The sequenced sample was PBMCs. The TCR sequence derives from a woman aged 25 to 39 in good health and CMV-seropositive.

Written as DNA, the CDR3 is TGTGCCAGCAGCCTGGGACAGGCGCGGACCGGGGAGCTGTTTTTT. Encoded protein: CASSLGQARTGELFF. The chain carries TRBV6-1 and TRBJ2-2; 8 nucleotides match TRBD1. This CDR3 spans 15 amino acids. J gave up 5 bases and V 6 bases, and 8 bases lay outside the gene matches. Germline V gives CDR1 MNHNS, CDR2 SASEGT.